This T cell receptor beta chain was retrieved from a study of T-cell reconstitution after alpha-beta-depleted transplantation in children. Germline CDR1 SGHNT, CDR2 YENEEA. CDR3 length: 14 residues. V was pared by 4 bases and J by 4 bases, with 5 bases of the junction left unmatched. Using unique molecular identifiers, the investigators prepared the TCRbeta library. TCRdb fed the PCR reads into MiXCR, producing one record per CDR3 protein. The sample contains about 410,000 distinct CDR3 sequences, roughly 20% of which appear only once. This sample comprised PBMCs from the stem cell graft donor, obtained from the stem cell graft. The gene calls are TRBV11-3 and TRBJ2-7, with 9 positions matching TRBD2. The sequence derives from a human donor who donated a stem cell graft to a child with acute myeloid leukemia. The CDR3 reads CASSSRTSEYEQYF. Here the CDR3 DNA reads TGTGCCAGCAGCTCGCGGACTAGCGAGTACGAGCAGTACTTC.